This entry is about one TCR beta chain. Data came from immunoSEQ multiplex PCR; TCRdb stores just in-frame clones and leaves some out. This sample carries under 140,000 clones, approximately 82% of them seen once, and the ten largest clones take 3.8%. The CDR3 is 15 amino acids. From germline, CDR1 is MDHEN and CDR2 SYDVKM. V lost 6 bases to trimming and J lost 4 bases; unmatched junction nucleotides: 8. This entry comes from a study of blood T cell repertoires in COVID-19. About the study: Sources were T cells, B-cell-depleted T cells, or PBMCs; the material itself was cDNA or gDNA.

This rearrangement joins TRBV28 to TRBJ2-1; TRBD2 aligns across 8 bases. The origin of this receptor is an elderly woman with acute or convalescent COVID-19. Sequenced material: peripheral blood. The DNA of the CDR3 is TGTGCCAGCAGGTCCGGGACTAGAGGTTACAATGAGCAGTTCTTC. Amino acids: CASRSGTRGYNEQFF. The variable domain in full, completed from reference TRBV28 and TRBJ2-1, reads DVKVTQSSRYLVKRTGEKVFLECVQDMDHENMFWYRQDPGLGLRLIYFSYDVKMKEKGDIPEGYSVSREKKERFSLILESASTNQTSMYLCASRSGTRGYNEQFFGPGTRLTVL.